This entry features one TCR beta chain sequence. Generated by immunoSEQ multiplex PCR, the TCRdb table keeps only in-frame clones and is missing some. The profile shows more than 40,000 clones, around 86% of them singletons. The data originate from a study of blood T cell repertoires in COVID-19. V was trimmed by 5 bases and J by 12 bases, leaving 14 bases between them. The CDR3 runs 12 residues. Germline loops: CDR1 SGHAT, CDR2 FQNNGV. The sequenced material came from PBMCs or T cells enriched from blood (not recorded which). This clonotype was obtained from a woman aged 45-65 years who had recovered from COVID-19. This chain joins TRBV11-2 and TRBJ2-1, with D possibly being TRBD1 (6 bases). The CDR3 region has the DNA TGTGCCAGCAGCCGTGACAGGAGGTTGCAGTTCTTC. It is translated as CASSRDRRLQFF.